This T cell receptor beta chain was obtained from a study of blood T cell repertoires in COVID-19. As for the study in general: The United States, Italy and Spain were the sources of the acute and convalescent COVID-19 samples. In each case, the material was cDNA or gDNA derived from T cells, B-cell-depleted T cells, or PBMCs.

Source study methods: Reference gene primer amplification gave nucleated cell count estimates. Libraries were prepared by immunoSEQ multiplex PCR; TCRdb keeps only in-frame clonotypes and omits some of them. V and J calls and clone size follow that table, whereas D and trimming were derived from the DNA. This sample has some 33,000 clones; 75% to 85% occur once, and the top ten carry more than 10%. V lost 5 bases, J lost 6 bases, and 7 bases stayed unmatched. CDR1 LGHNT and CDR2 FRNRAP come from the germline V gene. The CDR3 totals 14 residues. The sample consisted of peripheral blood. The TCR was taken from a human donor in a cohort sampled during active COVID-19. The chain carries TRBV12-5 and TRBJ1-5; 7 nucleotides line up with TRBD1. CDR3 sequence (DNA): TGTGCTAGTGGTCCCGGGACAGAGAGTCAGCCCCAGCATTTT. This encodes CASGPGTESQPQHF. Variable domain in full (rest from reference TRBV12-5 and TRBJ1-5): DARVTQTPRHKVTEMGQEVTMRCQPILGHNTVFWYRQTMMQGLELLAYFRNRAPLDDSGMPKDRFSAEMPDATLATLKIQPSEPRDSAVYFCASGPGTESQPQHFGDGTRLSIL.